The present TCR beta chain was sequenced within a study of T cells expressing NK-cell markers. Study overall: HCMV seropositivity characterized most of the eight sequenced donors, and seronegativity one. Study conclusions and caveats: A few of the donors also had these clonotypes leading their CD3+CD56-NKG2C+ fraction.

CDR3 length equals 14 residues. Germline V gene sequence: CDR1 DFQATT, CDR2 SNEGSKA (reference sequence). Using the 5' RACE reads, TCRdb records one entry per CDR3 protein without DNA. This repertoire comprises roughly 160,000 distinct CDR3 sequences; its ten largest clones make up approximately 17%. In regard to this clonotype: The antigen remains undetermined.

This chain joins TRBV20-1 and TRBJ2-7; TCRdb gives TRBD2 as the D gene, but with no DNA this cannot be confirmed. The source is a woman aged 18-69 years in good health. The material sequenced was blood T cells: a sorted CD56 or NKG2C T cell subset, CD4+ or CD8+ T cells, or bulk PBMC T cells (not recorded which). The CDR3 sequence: CSALAGGYSYEQYF.